This TCR beta chain appears in the sequencing data of a study of cytomegalovirus exposure and HLA in healthy donors (dated by TCRdb to 2016 to 2017). About the full investigation: A later analysis indicated that the 120 validation repertoires were generated on the platform also employed for the 600 to 750 repertoires of the first cohort. The study aimed to test whether cataloging public T cell receptors could reveal signatures of past pathogen exposure. Along with the approximately 670-subject first cohort, a separate validation cohort of over 90 different subjects was used. To predict cytomegalovirus infection status, the study brought together high-throughput TCR immunosequencing, statistical association of individual TCRs with disease status, and machine learning.

The library came from the immunoSEQ multiplex PCR assay. On the authors' methods: A statistical classification framework was built to diagnose cytomegalovirus status from the catalog of TCR beta chain sequences. TCRdb provides this immuneACCESS table in a form limited to in-frame rearrangements. Some clones are lacking; in checked studies, under half of them reflect an unresolved V gene, and why the rest are absent is not known. Clone size and the V and J calls come from that table; the DNA yielded D and trimming. The sample table contains under 75,000 clones; only one count was recorded for about 85% of them. The leading ten clones occupy under 3.5% of the sample. The donors belonged to the validation cohort of over a hundred subjects, which was separate from the roughly 700-subject first cohort. Study-wide conclusions, independent of this receptor: The classifier was reported to diagnose cytomegalovirus status with high specificity and sensitivity in both the original cohort and the validation cohort. In vitro tests confirmed that a few of the cytomegalovirus-associated TCR beta chains recognize cytomegalovirus antigens. In a later analysis, TCRs clustered in the first cohort were found to also tend to co-occur in the 120 or so validation repertoires, with approximately 95% of cluster scores above 0. A total of roughly 160 TCR beta chains were listed by the study as associated with cytomegalovirus. Most TCR sequences were observed very rarely across donors, whereas some public TCRs were present in many individuals. All 110 or so repertoires were used to score co-occurrence in the validation cohort in a later analysis, because that analysis had no HLA typing for the cohort. It was suggested by the authors that the approach could potentially be generalized to other disease states and immunological phenotypes.

The sample holds one count of this clone. Its cognate antigen has yet to be identified. No quality values exist for individual bases; no much larger clone is one base distant. The CDR3 runs 13 residues from the cysteine to the phenylalanine. Left in the record is the CDR3 DNA by itself, 39 bases read in frame from the first base. From a lookup of the germline V gene (reference sequence), CDR1 and CDR2 are GTSNPN and SVGIG. V is cut by 0 bases and J by 0 bases, and the space between the germline ends is 5 bases. Input material: PBMCs. This receptor was taken from a man aged 25 to 45 in good health and CMV-seronegative. Here the chain combines TRBV30 and TRBJ1-1; the D gene assignment is ambiguous. The nucleotide sequence is TGTGCCTGGAGTGTACAAGTGAACACTGAAGCTTTCTTT. Its translation reads: CAWSVQVNTEAFF.